These 20 T cell receptor beta chains share one sample of origin, sequenced in a study of tumor-infiltrating lymphocytes in primary liver carcinoma. A constant-region primer served to make TCR beta cDNA from approximately 490 ng total RNA. Construction of TCR beta libraries relied on three successive nested multiplex PCR rounds employing slightly modified ARM-PCR. TRBV1-TRBV30 forward and Cbeta reverse primers drove the first two roughly 10-cycle rounds. TCRdb redid the calling of the multiplex PCR reads with MiXCR, one entry per CDR3 protein. The repertoire has fewer than 25,000 distinct CDR3 sequences, approximately 72% of them found once; the top ten carry approximately 41%. Unsorted bulk tissue, roughly 19-34 mg of it, served as the source for co-extraction of RNA and DNA. The specimen was liver tumor tissue from sampling region 1. Regarding subset: tumor region T1, superior pole. These receptors were obtained from a man aged 35 to 55 with primary liver carcinoma and hepatitis B virus infection.

This clonotype was recorded only once. A read error may be the cause here, since a much bigger clone is one base away. The chain carries TRBV19 and TRBJ1-3; possible D gene TRBD1, 6 bases. The germline V gene encodes CDR1 LNHDA and CDR2 SQIVND (reference sequence). V dropped 6 bases and J dropped 0 bases, with 9 bases sitting between them. The CDR3 consists of 14 residues. This CDR3 reads CASRGQSSGNTIYF. CDR3 bases: TGTGCCAGTAGAGGACAGAGCTCTGGAAACACCATATATTTT. Supplemented by reference TRBV19 and TRBJ1-3, the full variable domain reads DGGITQSPKYLFRKEGQNVTLSCEQNLNHDAMYWYRQDPGQGLRLIYYSQIVNDFQKGDIAEGYSVSREKKESFPLTVTSAQKNPTAFYLCASRGQSSGNTIYFGEGSWLTVV.

Sample share makes this clonotype medium-sized (0.01 to 0.1%). The J gene is TRBJ2-5, the V gene TRBV5-6; maybe TRBD1 (6 bases). V lost 4 bases to trimming and J lost 3 bases, with 16 bases between them. CDR3 length: 15 residues. Germline CDR1 SGHDT, CDR2 YYEEEE. CDR3 region: CASSLPRTDEETQYF. The DNA of the CDR3 is TGTGCCAGCAGCCTCCCCCGGACAGATGAAGAGACCCAGTACTTC.

The table lists this clonotype with many counts. The rearrangement uses TRBV11-2 and TRBJ2-1, with D perhaps matching TRBD2 (5 bases). Matching the DNA end better, TRBJ2-7 makes the J call doubtful. This CDR3 spans 15 amino acids. CDR1 SGHAT and CDR2 FQNNGV come from the germline V gene. The CDR3 nucleotides are TGTGCCAGCAGCTTAACATCACCGTCCACGGGGGAGCAGTACTTC. Translation gives CASSLTSPSTGEQYF.

Concerning this clonotype: Sequence at one end of the junction differs from germline and may be a read error. The J gene is TRBJ2-3, the V gene TRBV4-1; D is perhaps TRBD1 (5 bases). This CDR3 is built from 16 residues. Germline V gene lookup returns CDR1 MGHRA and CDR2 YSYEKL. CDR3 coding DNA: TGTGCCACCAGCCAAGACGGACATCGGGCCACAGATACGCAGTATTTT. Amino acid sequence: CATSQDGHRATDTQYF.

The chain recombines TRBV7-8 with TRBJ2-1; D is unresolved. With 4 bases removed from V and 2 bases from J, the gap between germline ends came to 15 bases. The CDR3 loop spans 16 amino acids. The germline CDR1 and CDR2 sequences are SGHVS and FQNEAQ. The CDR3 DNA reads as TGTGCCAGCAGCTCTGCCTTCGGCGATACCTACAATGAGCAGTTCTTC. It specifies CASSSAFGDTYNEQFF.

The chain couples TRBV6-1 to TRBJ1-2; a weak D match, TRBD1 (5 bases). In germline, CDR1 is MNHNS, CDR2 SASEGT. V gave up 10 bases and J gave up 3 bases, with 21 bases separating them. CDR3 length: 15 residues. Here the CDR3 DNA reads TGTGCCACAAGGCATGGGGCGGGCTGGGACTATGGCTACACCTTC. Its protein product is CATRHGAGWDYGYTF.

This clonotype was recorded many times. The rearrangement joins TRBV11-3 to TRBJ2-2; D is possibly TRBD2 (5 bases). In germline, CDR1 is SGHNT, CDR2 YENEEA. The V end was cut by 7 bases, the J end by 0 bases, with 9 bases between. The CDR3 contains 14 residues. CDR3 residues: CASMAGPNTGELFF. CDR3 bases: TGTGCCAGCATGGCGGGCCCGAACACCGGGGAGCTGTTTTTT.

Remarks on this clonotype: At one of its ends the junction is not consistent with the germline gene, which may arise from a read error. DNA for the CDR3: TGTGCCAGCAGTTCCCCCCTACGGACAGGGCTAGCATGGCTACACTTC. Translation: CASSSPLRTGLAWLHF. The rearrangement links TRBV12-3 or TRBV12-4 to TRBJ1-2; 8 nucleotides align to TRBD1. The CDR3 has 16 amino acids.

This clonotype has a count of ten or more. J is TRBJ2-4 and V is TRBV18; D is ambiguous. Deletions cut 8 bases from V and 2 bases from J, with 13 bases between. Germline CDR1 KGHSH, CDR2 LQKENI. This CDR3 has 14 amino acids. CDR3 nucleotide sequence: TGTGCCAGCGGAACCCCGGAGTCCAAAAACATTCAGTACTTC. As protein: CASGTPESKNIQYF.

Note on this clonotype: The junction differs from germline at one of its ends, possibly a read error. V is TRBV11-2 and J is TRBJ2-5, with 8 bases that match TRBD1. CDR1 is SGHAT, CDR2 FQNNGV, per germline. The CDR3 runs to 16 residues. CDR3 nucleotides: TGTGTCAGCAGCTTAACAGCAGGGGGCTCATGGGAGACCCAGTACTTC. This encodes CVSSLTAGGSWETQYF.

As for this clonotype: The junction departs from germline at one end; a sequencing error may be responsible. The chain uses TRBV4-3 and TRBJ2-1; the D is unclear. CDR1 and CDR2 from the germline V gene are LGHNA and YSLEER. CDR3 length: 16 amino acids. As DNA, the CDR3 is TGCGCCAGCGGCCAAGATAGAGTAGACACCCACAGTGAGCAGTTCTTC. This sequence encodes CASGQDRVDTHSEQFF.

The chain couples TRBV6-2 or TRBV6-3 to TRBJ2-7, with D unresolved. The V and J ends lost 11 bases and 6 bases respectively, with 26 bases between them. Germline loops: CDR1 MNHEY, CDR2 SVGEGT. The length of the CDR3 is 15 residues. CDR3 coding DNA: TGTGCCGCCGACGCAACCTCCGGCCCCCTCGGCGAGCAGTACTTC. It specifies CAADATSGPLGEQYF.

V usage is TRBV11-2 and J usage is TRBJ2-5; 9 nucleotides agree with TRBD1. The J segment lost 5 bases and the V segment lost 2 bases, leaving 9 bases of the junction unmatched. This CDR3 spans 16 amino acids. The V gene's germline CDR1 is SGHAT and CDR2 FQNNGV. CDR3 DNA: TGTGCCAGCAGCTTATCAACAGGGGGCTCGTGGGAGACCCAGTACTTC. Residues: CASSLSTGGSWETQYF. Full variable domain (rest looked up from reference TRBV11-2 and TRBJ2-5): EAGVAQSPRYKIIEKRQSVAFWCNPISGHATLYWYQQILGQGPKLLIQFQNNGVVDDSQLPKDRFSAERLKGVDSTLKIQPAKLEDSAVYLCASSLSTGGSWETQYFGPGTRLLVL.

A word on this clonotype: One end of the junction fails to match germline, which may point to a read error. This chain uses TRBV7-8 with TRBJ2-6; 8 nucleotides agree with TRBD2. The CDR3 is 18 amino acids. CDR1 SGHVS and CDR2 FQNEAQ come from the germline V gene. The DNA of the CDR3 is TGTGTCAGCAGCCTTCCGGGACTAGACTTTTCTGGGGCCAACGTCCAGACTTTC. It codes for CVSSLPGLDFSGANVQTF. The full variable domain, with the rest looked up from reference TRBV7-8 and TRBJ2-6, is GAGVSQSPRYKVAKRGQDVALRCDPISGHVSLFWYQQALGQGPEFLTYFQNEAQLDKSGLPSDRFFAERPEGSVSTLKIQRTQQEDSAVYLCVSSLPGLDFSGANVQTFGAGSRLTVL.

The gene calls are TRBV11-2 and TRBJ1-5, with unresolved D. The CDR3 is made up of 13 amino acids. Germline V gives CDR1 SGHAT, CDR2 FQNNGV. In DNA, the CDR3 is TGTACCATCAGCTTAGATGGCGGACAGCCCCAGCATTTT. This encodes CTISLDGGQPQHF.

This clonotype has a count of ten or more. The chain has TRBV28 and TRBJ1-2; D not resolved. The V gene's germline CDR1 is MDHEN and CDR2 SYDVKM. V dropped 6 bases and J dropped 8 bases, with 13 bases sitting between them. This CDR3 contains 12 residues. The CDR3 DNA reads as TGTGCCAGCAGCTACTACAGCGGGGGCTACACCTTC. Translated: CASSYYSGGYTF.

A few counts support this clonotype. It may be a read error: a sequence one base away is much more abundant. Since no conserved phenylalanine or tryptophan closes the CDR3, a read error is the likely cause. The V call is TRBV7-9, the J call TRBJ2-5; TRBD1 might be the D (5 bases). Trimming took off 7 bases at V and 9 bases at J, with 18 bases between the two ends. This CDR3 has 13 amino acids. The germline gives CDR1 SEHNR, CDR2 FQNEAQ (reference sequence). CDR3 sequence: CASTATESWAQYL. In nucleotides, the CDR3 is TGTGCCAGCACCGCGACAGAGTCTTGGGCCCAGTACTTA.

This clonotype was seen many times. The junction does not match germline at one end; this may be a read error. The chain uses TRBV11-2 and TRBJ1-5, with a tentative D call TRBD1 (6 bases). The germline V gene has CDR1 SGHAT and CDR2 FQNNGV. CDR3 length: 15 amino acids. CDR3 region: CATSLAGDNNQPQHF. DNA of the CDR3: TGTGCCACCAGCTTAGCTGGGGACAACAATCAGCCCCAGCATTTT.

A remark on this clonotype: The junction and the germline gene differ at one end; a read error may be behind it. The chain is built from TRBV4-1 and TRBJ2-1, with D possibly matching TRBD2 (6 bases). In germline, CDR1 is MGHRA, CDR2 YSYEKL. The CDR3 sequence is 16 residues long. CDR3 sequence: CDSSQVIGTDDNEQFF. DNA of the CDR3: TGCGACAGCAGCCAAGTTATTGGGACTGACGACAATGAGCAGTTCTTC.

The CDR3 nucleotides read TGTTCCGGCAGCTTAGCGGCTACTAGCGGGCCTGAGGGCGATGAGCAGTTCTTC. Its translation is CSGSLAATSGPEGDEQFF. The chain combines TRBV7-9 with TRBJ2-1; 9 nucleotides agree with TRBD2. CDR1 is SEHNR, CDR2 FQNEAQ, per germline (reference sequence). This CDR3 has 18 amino acids.